This T cell receptor beta chain was identified in a study of blood T cell repertoires in COVID-19. Overall study: T cells, B-cell-depleted T cells, or PBMCs supplied cDNA or gDNA.

Enrolled through a virtual design, the participants were between about 18 and 89 years of age and came from fewer than 30 US areas. Sequencing was performed with immunoSEQ multiplex PCR; in TCRdb, only in-frame clones are kept and a portion is missing. The top ten clones hold 8.3% of a sample with some 490,000 clones, 70% to 90% of them seen once. Trimming took off 4 bases at V and 8 bases at J, with 23 bases between the two ends. The CDR3 totals 16 residues. The germline V gene encodes CDR1 LGHDT and CDR2 YNNKEL (reference sequence). V usage is TRBV3-1 (or the pseudogene TRBV3-2) and J usage is TRBJ1-2; D is uncertain. The material sequenced was PBMCs or T cells enriched from blood (not recorded which). The TCR comes from a woman in her sixties or seventies who had recovered from COVID-19. CDR3 protein: CASSPRLPNFEEGYTF. The CDR3 DNA sequence: TGTGCCAGCAGCCCCCGGCTTCCGAATTTTGAGGAAGGCTACACCTTC.